The 9 T cell receptor beta chains presented below share a single source sample, sequenced in a study of T cell responses to AZD1222 COVID-19 vaccine. The table came from immunoSEQ multiplex PCR; TCRdb's copy has only in-frame clones and leaves some out. This sample has roughly 180,000 clones, with 91% found just once. Material: peripheral blood, obtained on day 0 of AZD1222 vaccination. These receptor sequences come from an adult in good health.

This sequence joins TRBV7-2 and TRBJ1-1, with no clear D. V lost 1 base and J lost 4, with 13 bases in between. Germline V lookup: CDR1 SGHTA, CDR2 FQGNSA. There are 15 residues in the CDR3. The CDR3 DNA follows: TGTGCCAGCAGCTTAGATGGCAGCTTGGGCACTGAAGCTTTCTTT. Protein: CASSLDGSLGTEAFF.

For the CDR3, the DNA is TGTGCCAGCAGCGTTGGAGGGAGTAGCAATCAGCCCCAGCATTTT. As protein: CASSVGGSSNQPQHF. The chain is built from TRBV9 and TRBJ1-5; D uncertain. Germline CDR1 is SGDLS and CDR2 is YYNGEE. V was pared by 2 bases and J by 0 bases, with 9 bases between. This CDR3 has 15 residues.

The chain is built from TRBV28 and TRBJ1-5; no firm D call. V shed 4 bases and J shed 7 bases, with 17 bases lying between them. The CDR3 has 15 amino acids. CDR1 is MDHEN and CDR2 is SYDVKM in the germline V gene. The CDR3 protein is CASSYRLGRVQPQHF. In DNA form, the CDR3 reads TGTGCCAGCAGTTACCGCCTAGGGCGGGTGCAGCCCCAGCATTTT.

In this sample, this clone turned up once. J is TRBJ1-1 and V is TRBV4-3; the match to TRBD1 covers 7 bases. V trimming: 2 bases; J trimming: 7 bases; junction bases outside the gene matches: 4. This CDR3 contains 13 residues. The germline gives CDR1 LGHNA, CDR2 YSLEER. Written as DNA, the CDR3 is TGCGCCAGCAGCCAACGGGGGACAGTTGAAGCTTTCTTT. Translated: CASSQRGTVEAFF.

This clone is a singleton in its sample. The CDR3 DNA is TGCAGTGCTAGTCCGGGCCCCGCAGACACTGAAGCTTTCTTT. This codes for CSASPGPADTEAFF. The chain has TRBV20-1 and TRBJ1-1; D not resolved. Trimming cost V 3 bases and J 3 bases, with 14 bases left between them. The CDR3 has 14 amino acids. Germline V gene sequence: CDR1 DFQATT, CDR2 SNEGSKA (reference sequence).

This clone was observed once. The rearrangement joins TRBV7-2 to TRBJ2-1; 9 bases map to TRBD1. With 5 bases clipped from V and 9 bases from J, the junction kept 14 bases outside the gene matches. The germline V gene has CDR1 SGHTA and CDR2 FQGNSA. The CDR3 is made up of 16 amino acids. The DNA of the CDR3 is TGTGCCAGCAGCAAATATGCAGGCACAGGGGGCAGTGAGCAGTTCTTC. Translated, it gives CASSKYAGTGGSEQFF.

The V and J genes are TRBV19 and TRBJ1-1; weak D call: TRBD1 (6 bases). Germline CDR1 reads LNHDA; CDR2 reads SQIVND (reference sequence). The length of the CDR3 is 17 residues. The V and J ends lost 7 bases and 6 bases respectively, with 27 bases between them. CDR3 DNA: TGTGCCAGTAAAGAGTTCGGGACACCCAATTTTAAGGCTGAAGCTTTCTTT. This encodes CASKEFGTPNFKAEAFF.

CDR3 in amino acids: CASSLGPDRTNSPLHF. In nucleotides, the CDR3 is TGCGCCAGCAGCTTGGGTCCAGACCGAACAAATTCACCCCTCCACTTT. This rearrangement joins TRBV5-1 to TRBJ1-6; D remains ambiguous. The V gene lost 0 bases and the J gene lost 7 bases, with 14 bases spanning the gap. Germline lookup yields CDR1 SGHRS and CDR2 YFSETQ. This CDR3 is built from 16 residues.

The V gene is TRBV3-1 (or the pseudogene TRBV3-2), the J gene TRBJ1-1; D gene unclear. The CDR3 loop spans 13 amino acids. Trimming removed 10 bases from V and 1 base from J, with 13 bases in between. Germline CDR1 and CDR2: LGHDT and YNNKEL (reference sequence). The CDR3: CATRSAGNTEAFF. The CDR3, as DNA: TGTGCCACTAGGAGTGCGGGGAACACTGAAGCTTTCTTT.